The rows below give T cell receptor beta chains drawn from one sample of a study of T cell responses to AZD1222 COVID-19 vaccine. TCRdb keeps only in-frame clones here, not all; method: immunoSEQ multiplex PCR. In the table there are 150,000 to 200,000 clones, over 80% of which are singletons. The specimen comprised peripheral blood, sampled 28 days after the second dose of the MenACWY control vaccine. The receptors shown here come from an adult who received the MenACWY meningococcal vaccine as a control. The CDR3 runs from the conserved cysteine through the conserved F or W. Fields, in order: J gene, clone size, V gene, CDR3 protein. Only some rows state a clone size, as once, few, many or a class for expanded clones.

J: TRBJ2-1
size: -
V: TRBV6-5
CDR3: CASSLQAFNNNEQFF

J: TRBJ1-1
size: few
V: TRBV7-2
CDR3: CASSLGNLAGNTEAFF

J: TRBJ1-5
size: -
V: TRBV19
CDR3: CASSPGDRNQPQHF

J: TRBJ1-5
size: -
V: TRBV28
CDR3: CASKTGTGVQPQHF

J: TRBJ2-5
size: once
V: TRBV27
CDR3: CASSLGFSKTQYF

J: TRBJ2-2
size: -
V: TRBV6-2/TRBV6-3
CDR3: CASSRFGSDTGELFF

J: TRBJ2-3
size: -
V: TRBV6-2/TRBV6-3
CDR3: CASSLGGSTDTQYF

J: TRBJ2-2
size: -
V: TRBV7-9
CDR3: CASSLKKAGELFF

J: TRBJ2-7
size: -
V: TRBV6-5
CDR3: CASTPPGQGPEQYF

J: TRBJ1-2
size: once
V: TRBV5-4
CDR3: CASSYSDRYYGYTF

J: TRBJ2-6
size: -
V: TRBV19
CDR3: CASSDERGSGANVLTF

J: TRBJ1-2
size: once
V: TRBV27
CDR3: CASSLSTGDYGYTF

J: TRBJ2-1
size: once
V: TRBV6-1
CDR3: CASSEQQVKGEQFF

J: TRBJ1-5
size: -
V: TRBV19
CDR3: CASSWDRGQPQHF

J: TRBJ2-3
size: -
V: TRBV25-1
CDR3: CASSDGRTTDTQYF

J: TRBJ2-3
size: -
V: TRBV3-1/TRBV3-2
CDR3: CASSRTRSSGDTDTQYF

J: TRBJ1-5
size: -
V: TRBV12-3/TRBV12-4
CDR3: CASSQMGQPQHF

J: TRBJ2-1
size: -
V: TRBV19
CDR3: CAISQASGYNEQFF

J: TRBJ1-1
size: -
V: TRBV6-5
CDR3: CASSSLTRGGTEAFF

J: TRBJ1-5
size: few
V: TRBV30
CDR3: CATSQGGNQPQHF

J: TRBJ2-3
size: -
V: TRBV19
CDR3: CASISTGGGPDTQYF

J: TRBJ2-3
size: -
V: TRBV27
CDR3: CASRKLAGGSDTQYF

J: TRBJ2-7
size: once
V: TRBV24-1
CDR3: CATGTGLSGEQYF

J: TRBJ2-1
size: -
V: TRBV11-3
CDR3: CASSPSPGLASDEQFF

J: TRBJ2-7
size: -
V: TRBV2
CDR3: CASNRLKWEQYF

J: TRBJ1-3
size: -
V: TRBV12-2
CDR3: CASRRGAVAGNTIYF

J: TRBJ2-1
size: few
V: TRBV5-4
CDR3: CASRLQQDSRQFF

J: TRBJ1-5
size: -
V: TRBV19
CDR3: CASSIYGDQPQHF

J: TRBJ2-7
size: -
V: TRBV5-5
CDR3: CASSLYRYEQYF

J: TRBJ2-5
size: -
V: TRBV12-5
CDR3: CASGVQPGFGTQYF

J: TRBJ1-3
size: -
V: TRBV6-5
CDR3: CASSYQGPSGAIYF

J: TRBJ2-1
size: -
V: TRBV5-4
CDR3: CASSFFSSYNEQFF

J: TRBJ1-1
size: -
V: TRBV5-1
CDR3: CASSLEGALTEAFF

J: TRBJ1-3
size: -
V: TRBV9
CDR3: CASSAHRGAFSGNTIYF

J: TRBJ1-5
size: -
V: TRBV12-3/TRBV12-4
CDR3: CASSLTVNQPQHF

J: TRBJ2-7
size: -
V: TRBV6-5
CDR3: CASSSPGAASPEQYF

J: TRBJ2-1
size: -
V: TRBV28
CDR3: CASSFPQGEYNEQFF

J: TRBJ1-1
size: -
V: TRBV28
CDR3: CASSLGGGGRNTEAFF

J: TRBJ2-5
size: -
V: TRBV5-5
CDR3: CASSLAASGSPQETQYF

J: TRBJ2-7
size: -
V: TRBV27
CDR3: CASSSYLTQPEYEQYF

J: TRBJ1-4
size: -
V: TRBV24-1
CDR3: CATSTSGGGEKLFF

J: TRBJ2-7
size: once
V: TRBV10-3
CDR3: CAIGFGTGETYEQYF

J: TRBJ1-3
size: once
V: TRBV10-3
CDR3: CAIRDRTGFSGNTIYF

J: TRBJ2-7
size: -
V: TRBV5-1
CDR3: CASSLVRGLQEQYF

J: TRBJ1-1
size: -
V: TRBV19
CDR3: CASSIRGRGSEAFF

J: TRBJ1-1
size: -
V: TRBV30
CDR3: CARDRGATEAFF

J: TRBJ1-1
size: -
V: TRBV4-3
CDR3: CASSQQGRYTEAFF

J: TRBJ1-5
size: -
V: TRBV28
CDR3: CASTLSLNQPQHF

J: TRBJ2-7
size: -
V: TRBV6-5
CDR3: CASSYSGTGPYEQYF

J: TRBJ2-4
size: -
V: TRBV5-1
CDR3: CASSSGTSKNIQYF

J: TRBJ2-7
size: -
V: TRBV6-1
CDR3: CASSELAVTYEQYF

J: TRBJ1-2
size: -
V: TRBV7-9
CDR3: CASSLSAAADFNYGYTF

J: TRBJ2-7
size: -
V: TRBV28
CDR3: CASSLSSRWREGSYEQYF

J: TRBJ1-2
size: -
V: TRBV6-5
CDR3: CASSYVRDRLGTF

J: TRBJ2-7
size: -
V: TRBV5-4
CDR3: CASSLIATYEQYF